This TCR beta chain was identified during a study of Graves' ophthalmopathy and Graves' hyperthyroidism. The sequenced template was RNA, covering the TCR beta CDR3 region. HTBI-primed first-round RT-PCR preceded second-round multiplex PCR. TCRdb used MiXCR to reprocess the multiplex PCR reads, holding one entry per CDR3 protein. The data hold 200,000 to 250,000 distinct CDR3 sequences, with approximately 42% observed a single time. Whole-study results and caveats: The model flagged ophthalmopathy progression at over 60% sensitivity and 72% to 85% specificity.

Comment on this clonotype: The antigen is not known.

This TCR was sampled from an adult man with Graves' ophthalmopathy. Input material: peripheral blood.

DNA for the CDR3: TGCAGTGCTAGAGTCCAGAACACTGAAGCTTTCTTT. This sequence encodes CSARVQNTEAFF. V and J are TRBV20-1 and TRBJ1-1; D unresolved. CDR1 and CDR2 (germline): DFQATT, SNEGSKA (reference sequence). The V gene lost 1 base and the J gene lost 1 base, with 4 bases spanning the gap. This CDR3 contains 12 residues.